The 5 T cell receptor beta chains given below trace back to one sample, sequenced in a study of identical twins (dated by TCRdb to between 2015 and 2016). Receptors were amplified or captured by 5' RACE. Sequencing instrument: Illumina HiSeq 2000. The public reads were run again by TCRdb, first through fastp at Q25 and then through MiXCR, and only productive beta chains were kept. All rows with the same CDR3 protein become a single entry with the most common DNA and genes. The sample table contains fewer than 900,000 distinct CDR3 sequences; only one count was recorded for around 20% of them. The ten most abundant clones make up approximately 4.5% of the sample. This same sample was also part of a study on T cells expressing NK-cell markers.

The specimen was PBMCs. The source is a woman aged 18-35 years in good health.

The chain has TRBV2 and TRBJ2-6, with D maybe TRBD1 (5 bases). V gave up 5 bases and J gave up 0 bases, with 17 bases separating them. There are 18 residues in the CDR3. Germline CDR1 and CDR2: SNHLY and FYNNEI. CDR3 bases: TGTGCCAGCAGTTACCCGACAGACACTCACTCTGGGGCCAACGTCCTGACTTTC. It encodes CASSYPTDTHSGANVLTF.

This clonotype was observed a few times. The V gene is TRBV7-9, the J gene TRBJ2-4; D uncertain. Between the trimmed V and J ends, which lost 2 bases and 6 bases, there was a span of 2 bases. CDR3 size: 11 residues. CDR1 and CDR2 from the germline V gene are SEHNR and FQNEAQ (reference sequence). The CDR3 bases are TGTGCCAGCAGCTTACTAAACATTCAGTACTTC. This codes for CASSLLNIQYF.

For this clonotype: Germline and junction disagree at one end, which may indicate a read error. The V gene is TRBV7-7, the J gene TRBJ2-5; TRBD2 is a possible D gene (7 bases). Germline CDR1 reads SSHAT; CDR2 reads FNYEAQ (reference sequence). There are 14 residues in the CDR3. The CDR3 is CASSPRGAQETQYF. The CDR3 nucleotides read TGTGCTAGCAGTCCCCGGGGGGCCCAAGAGACCCAGTACTTC.

The chain has TRBV28 and TRBJ2-2; no reliable D call. Germline V gene sequence: CDR1 MDHEN, CDR2 SYDVKM. Trimming cost V 5 bases and J 2 bases, with 6 bases left between them. CDR3 size: 13 residues. The CDR3 DNA follows: TGTGCCAGCAGTGCAACAAACACCGGGGAGCTGTTTTTT. This translates into CASSATNTGELFF.

The CDR3 DNA is TGTGCCAGCAGCTTAGCGTGGACTAGCGTAACCTACGAGCAGTACTTC. Protein: CASSLAWTSVTYEQYF. The chain employs TRBV7-9 and TRBJ2-7; the match to TRBD2 covers 9 bases. CDR1 SEHNR and CDR2 FQNEAQ come from the germline V gene (reference sequence). The CDR3 has 16 amino acids. The J segment lost 2 bases and the V segment lost 0 bases, leaving 5 bases of the junction unmatched. The whole variable domain, remainder taken from reference TRBV7-9 and TRBJ2-7, is DTGVSQNPRHKITKRGQNVTFRCDPISEHNRLYWYRQTLGQGPEFLTYFQNEAQLEKSRLLSDRFSAERPKGSFSTLEIQRTEQGDSAMYLCASSLAWTSVTYEQYFGPGTRLTVT.